This TCR beta chain derives from a study of cytomegalovirus exposure and HLA in healthy donors. CDR3 length: 12 amino acids. Trimming left V 5 bases short and J 6 bases short, with 8 bases between. CDR1 is SGHVS and CDR2 is FNYEAQ in the germline V gene. A multiplex PCR was run with 60 Vbeta primers and 13 Jbeta primers. Only in-frame clones appear in the TCRdb table, and some are missing; sequencing was by immunoSEQ multiplex PCR. This sample carries about 140,000 clones, with 2.2% going to the ten biggest clones. The receptor was derived from a woman under 30 in good health and CMV-seronegative. V and J are TRBV7-6 and TRBJ1-5, with unresolved D. Sequenced input: PBMCs. CDR3 DNA sequence: TGTGCCAGCAGCGCCCCGGGTCAGCCCCAGCATTTT. The encoded protein is CASSAPGQPQHF.